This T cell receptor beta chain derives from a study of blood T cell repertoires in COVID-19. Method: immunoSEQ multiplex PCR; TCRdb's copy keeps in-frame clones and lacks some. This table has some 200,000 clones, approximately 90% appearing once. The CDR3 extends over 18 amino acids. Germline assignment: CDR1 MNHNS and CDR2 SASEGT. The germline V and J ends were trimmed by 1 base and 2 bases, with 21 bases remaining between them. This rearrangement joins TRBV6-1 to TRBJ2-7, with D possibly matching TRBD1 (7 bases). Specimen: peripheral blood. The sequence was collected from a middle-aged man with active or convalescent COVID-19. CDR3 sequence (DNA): TGTGCCAGCAGTGAAGACCAGAACAGGGGACTTCTAACCTACGAGCAGTACTTC. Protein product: CASSEDQNRGLLTYEQYF.